The 21 T cell receptor beta chains listed next were all sequenced from one sample in a study of monozygotic twins with inflammatory bowel disease (dated by TCRdb to about 2019). Libraries were built with 5' RACE. Sequencing was performed on an Illumina HiSeq 2500. TCRdb reprocessed the reads and assigns one entry to each CDR3 protein sequence, leaving out DNA. The table of this sample itemizes a few hundred thousand distinct CDR3 sequences. The top ten clones comprise 2% to 2.5% of the sample. Sequences were obtained from blood. These receptors originate from a human donor with ulcerative colitis or Crohn's disease, or a healthy co-twin of an affected twin (not recorded which).

This chain joins TRBV30 and TRBJ1-1; TCRdb's D gene call, TRBD1, goes unchecked for lack of DNA. This CDR3 spans 14 amino acids. In germline, CDR1 is GTSNPN, CDR2 SVGIG (reference sequence). The CDR3 region is CAWSVARAREKAFF.

This chain links TRBV11-1 with TRBJ2-6; as DNA is missing, the TRBD1 call by TCRdb cannot be tested. Germline CDR1 is SGHAT and CDR2 is FQDESV (reference sequence). CDR3 length: 17 amino acids. This CDR3 reads CASSYDYRGTGANVLTF. Full variable domain (missing parts from reference TRBV11-1 and TRBJ2-6): EAEVAQSPRYKITEKSQAVAFWCDPISGHATLYWYRQILGQGPELLVQFQDESVVDDSQLPKDRFSAERLKGVDSTLKIQPAELGDSAMYLCASSYDYRGTGANVLTFGAGSRLTVL.

V is TRBV23-1 and J is TRBJ1-1. TRBV23-1 is an ORF for which the function is uncertain. The CDR3 extends over 16 amino acids. The CDR3 is CASSQSGVEVNTEAFF.

This rearrangement joins TRBV7-9 to TRBJ2-5. Germline V gene lookup returns CDR1 SEHNR and CDR2 FQNEAQ (reference sequence). The CDR3 is made up of 15 amino acids. This CDR3 reads CASSLVVRSQETQYF.

This chain connects TRBV18 to TRBJ2-1. In germline, CDR1 is KGHSH, CDR2 LQKENI. The length of the CDR3 is 16 residues. The CDR3 reads CASSLPKRVTYNEQFF.

V is TRBV7-9 and J is TRBJ1-5; absent DNA, TCRdb's TRBD1 call cannot be checked. CDR1 is SEHNR and CDR2 is FQNEAQ in the germline V gene (reference sequence). The CDR3 is 15 amino acids. The CDR3 protein is CASSSTGTGSQPQHF.

V is TRBV5-1 and J is TRBJ1-1. The CDR3 spans 15 residues. Germline CDR1 and CDR2: SGHRS and YFSETQ. The CDR3 sequence: CASSLDTAKNTEAFF.

The gene calls are TRBV5-5 and TRBJ1-2; TCRdb designates TRBD1, a call that cannot be tested without DNA. From germline, CDR1 is SGHKS and CDR2 YYEKEE (reference sequence). This CDR3 comprises 14 residues. CDR3 loop: CASRYPGQRVGYTF.

The rearrangement joins TRBV24-1 to TRBJ2-1; absent DNA, TCRdb's TRBD2 call cannot be checked. The CDR3 totals 20 residues. Germline V gives CDR1 KGHDR, CDR2 SFDVKD. CDR3 sequence: CATSDSGTSGSKGTYNEQFF.

This rearrangement joins TRBV7-9 to TRBJ2-7; TCRdb's D call of TRBD2 is untestable without DNA. The CDR3 is 12 amino acids. Germline V lookup: CDR1 SEHNR, CDR2 FQNEAQ (reference sequence). The CDR3 protein is CASSPDFYEQYF.

The CDR3 loop is CSARGDSETQYF. The chain joins TRBV20-1 to TRBJ2-5; without DNA, the TCRdb call of TRBD2 cannot be checked. Germline V lookup: CDR1 DFQATT, CDR2 SNEGSKA (reference sequence). CDR3 size: 12 residues.

J is TRBJ2-3 and V is TRBV20-1; TCRdb's D call of TRBD1 is untestable without DNA. Looked up from germline, CDR1 is DFQATT and CDR2 is SNEGSKA (reference sequence). CDR3 length: 15 residues. CDR3 protein: CSARKDMPFTDTQYF.

The J gene is TRBJ2-2, the V gene TRBV24-1; the D call of TRBD1 rests on TCRdb alone, since no DNA is present to check it. The CDR3 contains 14 residues. Germline lookup yields CDR1 KGHDR and CDR2 SFDVKD. CDR3 sequence: CATDRGQNTGELFF.

The chain uses TRBV19 and TRBJ2-1; TCRdb returns TRBD2, unconfirmable since there is no DNA. In germline, CDR1 is LNHDA, CDR2 SQIVND (reference sequence). This CDR3 is 13 amino acids long. This chain's CDR3 is CASSSREKDEQFF.

V and J are TRBV12-3 or TRBV12-4 and TRBJ1-3; TCRdb outputs TRBD1, but without DNA this stays unchecked. This CDR3 contains 14 residues. CDR3 in amino acids: CASSLWGAGNTIYF.

The chain uses TRBV7-9 and TRBJ2-7; TCRdb's D gene call, TRBD2, goes unchecked for lack of DNA. The CDR3 has 15 amino acids. Germline CDR1 and CDR2: SEHNR and FQNEAQ (reference sequence). The CDR3: CASSPEREGSYEQYF.

The rearrangement uses TRBV7-9 and TRBJ2-7; TCRdb proposes TRBD1, but this gene call is untestable without DNA. CDR1 and CDR2 from the germline V gene are SEHNR and FQNEAQ (reference sequence). This CDR3 is built from 13 residues. The CDR3 sequence: CASSPTRVDEQYF.

The J gene is TRBJ2-7, the V gene TRBV5-6. The CDR3 runs to 12 residues. Germline assignment: CDR1 SGHDT and CDR2 YYEEEE. The CDR3 protein is CASSLNNYEQYF. The full variable domain, in which reference TRBV5-6 and TRBJ2-7 provide the parts outside the CDR3, is DAGVTQSPTHLIKTRGQQVTLRCSPKSGHDTVSWYQQALGQGPQFIFQYYEEEERQRGNFPDRFSGHQFPNYSSELNVNALLLGDSALYLCASSLNNYEQYFGPGTRLTVT.

The chain joins TRBV10-3 to TRBJ1-6; the TRBD1 assignment by TCRdb is unverifiable without DNA. The CDR3 runs 19 residues. The germline V gene has CDR1 ENHRY and CDR2 SYGVKD. CDR3 residues: CDISESGDMLGNYNSPLHF.

The genes are TRBV25-1 and TRBJ2-2; TCRdb selects TRBD1, and the lack of DNA leaves this call unchecked. The CDR3 has 15 amino acids. CDR1 and CDR2 from the germline V gene are MGHDK and SYGVNS. CDR3 residues: CASIRAGGPAGELFF.

The chain links TRBV2 to TRBJ1-4; no DNA is available, so the TRBD1 call from TCRdb remains unchecked. From germline, CDR1 is SNHLY and CDR2 FYNNEI. This CDR3 comprises 13 residues. The CDR3 reads CASSERQNEKLFF.